This is a list of T cell receptor beta chains from one sample in a study of Graves' ophthalmopathy and Graves' hyperthyroidism. TCRdb re-called the multiplex PCR reads through MiXCR, storing one row per CDR3 protein. The sample records about 420,000 distinct CDR3 sequences, around 20% being singletons. Sequencing was done on a sample of peripheral blood. These receptors came from a woman under 30 with stable Graves' hyperthyroidism. CDR3s include the opening cysteine and the closing phenylalanine or tryptophan. The order of the fields is V gene, D gene, clone size, J gene, CDR3 DNA, CDR3 protein. The D gene is left open where the match is weak. Size values are once, few and many counts, or a class for expanded clones, and some rows have none.

TRBV12-3/TRBV12-4,.,many,TRBJ2-2,TGTGCCAGCAGTTTATTAGCTACCGGGGAGCTGTTTTTT,CASSLLATGELFF
TRBV12-3/TRBV12-4,TRBD1,many,TRBJ2-5,TGTGCCAGCAGTTTAGAGGGGGCGATCGGAGAGACCCAGTACTTC,CASSLEGAIGETQYF
TRBV6-4,TRBD1,many,TRBJ1-1,TGTGCCAGCAACTCCCGTGGGACAGGGAGCAGGAACACTGAAGCTTTCTTT,CASNSRGTGSRNTEAFF
TRBV2,TRBD1,many,TRBJ1-2,TGTGCCAGCAGTGGTTCCCGGACAGGGCTCTATGGCTACACCTTC,CASSGSRTGLYGYTF
TRBV6-1,TRBD1,many,TRBJ1-2,TGTGCCAGCAGTAAACGGACGGACAGGCGCACTATTAACTACACCTTC,CASSKRTDRRTINYTF
TRBV20-1,TRBD1,many,TRBJ1-1,TGCAGTGCTAGAGATTCAGGGGGCACTGAAGCTTTCTTT,CSARDSGGTEAFF
TRBV25-1,.,many,TRBJ1-1,TGTGCCAGCAGTGAATGGGGCGAGCAGAACACTGAAGCTTTCTTT,CASSEWGEQNTEAFF
TRBV2,.,many,TRBJ1-6,TGTGCCATCTTCACTGGGTCTAATTCACCCCTCCACTTT,CAIFTGSNSPLHF
TRBV7-3,.,few,TRBJ2-3,TGTGCCAGCAGCAGCAACAGGGGTTCGGGGGTAGATACGCAGTATTTT,CASSSNRGSGVDTQYF
TRBV12-3/TRBV12-4,TRBD1,many,TRBJ1-5,TGTGCCAGCAGAACGGGACAGGGGGCAAATCAGCCCCAGCATTTT,CASRTGQGANQPQHF
TRBV28,TRBD2,.,TRBJ2-7,TGTGCCAGCAGGGTGACTAGCGGGATCTCCCATGGCTCCTACGAGCAGTACTTC,CASRVTSGISHGSYEQYF
TRBV6-5,.,many,TRBJ1-5,TGTGCCAGCAGTTACGGAGGGCACGGGCAGCCCCAGCATTTT,CASSYGGHGQPQHF
TRBV27,.,many,TRBJ1-5,TGTGCCAGCAGTTTGGTGTTGAATCAGCCCCAGCATTTT,CASSLVLNQPQHF
TRBV10-3,TRBD2,.,TRBJ2-5,TGTGCCACGTCCGGGACTATAGTGTGGGAGACCCAGTACTTC,CATSGTIVWETQYF
TRBV7-9,.,.,TRBJ1-5,TGTGCCAGCAGCTTAGACGGGGCAAGACAGCCCCAGCATTTT,CASSLDGARQPQHF
TRBV6-2/TRBV6-3,TRBD1,many,TRBJ2-7,TGTGCCAGCACCAGGACAGGGGGCGGCGGGAGGGGACTTTCCTACGAGCAGTACTTC,CASTRTGGGGRGLSYEQYF
TRBV5-1,.,.,TRBJ1-1,TGCGCCAGCAGCTTGGAGGGGAAGAACACTGAAGCTTTCTTT,CASSLEGKNTEAFF
TRBV19,.,many,TRBJ1-1,TGTGCCAGTAGTATAGCGTCAGGATCCACTGAAGCTTTCTTT,CASSIASGSTEAFF
TRBV20-1,.,many,TRBJ1-6,TGCAGTGTCCCCGGCGCCGAGGGGAATTCACCCCTCCACTTT,CSVPGAEGNSPLHF
TRBV20-1,TRBD2,.,TRBJ2-7,TGCAGTGCTAGAGGACTAGCGGGGGGTCCCCCCTACGAGCAGTACTTC,CSARGLAGGPPYEQYF
TRBV6-1,TRBD1,many,TRBJ1-1,TGTGCCAGCAGTGTTGGACAGGGGCTAAACACTGAAGCTTTCTTT,CASSVGQGLNTEAFF
TRBV20-1,.,many,TRBJ2-5,TGCAGTGCTAGCGGCGGACGGACCATGTACCAAGAGACCCAGTACTTC,CSASGGRTMYQETQYF
TRBV24-1,.,.,TRBJ1-2,TGTGCCACCAGTGACGCTGGAGGGGCAGGAGGCTACACCTTC,CATSDAGGAGGYTF
TRBV19,.,.,TRBJ1-1,TGTGCCAGTAGTTTCCGGAGAGGGCGGACTGAAGCTTTCTTT,CASSFRRGRTEAFF
TRBV20-1,.,many,TRBJ2-7,TGCAGTGCTAGTGGCCTAGTGGAGAGGGGCGAGCAGTACTTC,CSASGLVERGEQYF
TRBV7-2,.,many,TRBJ2-5,TGTGCCAGCAGCCAGGGCCTACTAGGGACCCAGTACTTC,CASSQGLLGTQYF
TRBV6-1,.,.,TRBJ1-1,TGTGCCAGCAGGCTCCCCCGCGCGGAGAACACTGAAGCTTTCTTT,CASRLPRAENTEAFF
TRBV19,.,many,TRBJ1-1,TGTGCCAGTAGTCAGAGCATTGGCGAAGCTTTCTTT,CASSQSIGEAFF
TRBV6-6,.,.,TRBJ1-2,TGTGCCAGCAGTTGGGGGCCGGGATATGGCTACACCTTC,CASSWGPGYGYTF
TRBV6-5,.,few,TRBJ1-1,TGTGCCAGCAGTTACAACCGCAGTCCTGAGGGGGAAGCTTTCTTT,CASSYNRSPEGEAFF
TRBV6-2/TRBV6-3,.,.,TRBJ1-2,TGTGCCAGCAGTTACGGGCAGGGGTCAAACTATGGCTACACCTTC,CASSYGQGSNYGYTF
TRBV28,TRBD2,.,TRBJ2-7,TGTGCCAGCAGTCCGGGGACTAGTGGGTCGCACGAGCAGTACTTC,CASSPGTSGSHEQYF
TRBV30,.,.,TRBJ2-5,TGTGCCTGGAGTGTACGATTGTGGGAGACCCAGTACTTC,CAWSVRLWETQYF
TRBV20-1,.,many,TRBJ1-2,TGCAGTGGGATGGACAGCCTAAACTATGGCTACACCTTC,CSGMDSLNYGYTF
TRBV6-7,.,.,TRBJ1-2,TGTGCCAGCAGTTACCCGAGAGACCGATACTATGGCTACACCTTC,CASSYPRDRYYGYTF
TRBV4-1,TRBD2,many,TRBJ2-5,TGCGCCAGCAGCTCCGGGACTAGCGCCTTGCAAGAGACCCAGTACTTC,CASSSGTSALQETQYF
TRBV20-1,.,.,TRBJ2-7,TGCAGTGCTAGAGCGGCTGATTCCTACGAGCAGTACTTC,CSARAADSYEQYF
TRBV14,.,few,TRBJ2-7,TGTGCCAGCAGCCAAGATTTCGGGTATAGTAGAAACGAGCAGTACTTC,CASSQDFGYSRNEQYF
TRBV2,TRBD1,many,TRBJ2-5,TGTGCCAGCACCGAGGACAGGGGGAGTCAAGAGACCCAGTACTTC,CASTEDRGSQETQYF
TRBV27,.,.,TRBJ2-2,TGTGCCAGCAGTCGCTTGTATCCCGGGGAGCTGTTTTTT,CASSRLYPGELFF
TRBV6-2/TRBV6-3,TRBD2,few,TRBJ2-7,TGTGCCACCACGGATCTAGCGGGAGGGCAAGAGCAGTACTTC,CATTDLAGGQEQYF
TRBV18,.,.,TRBJ1-1,TGTGCCAGCTCACAAGGTTTAAGCACTGAAGCTTTCTTT,CASSQGLSTEAFF
TRBV12-3/TRBV12-4,TRBD2,many,TRBJ2-7,TGTGCCAGCAGATGCAGACTAGCGGGAGGCCCAGTCGAGCAGTACTTC,CASRCRLAGGPVEQYF
TRBV6-2/TRBV6-3,.,many,TRBJ1-1,TGTGCCAGCAGTTACGACAGTGGGGGCACTGAAGCTTTCTTT,CASSYDSGGTEAFF
TRBV12-3/TRBV12-4,.,.,TRBJ2-2,TGTGCCAGCAGTTCGTCGGGGCAGGACACCGGGGAGCTGTTTTTT,CASSSSGQDTGELFF
TRBV6-5,TRBD1,many,TRBJ1-6,TGTGCCAGCAGATTAACAGGGGGCTCCTATAATTCACCCCTCCACTTT,CASRLTGGSYNSPLHF
TRBV7-2,.,many,TRBJ2-7,TGTGCCAGCAGCTTAGATTTCCACGAGCAGTACTTC,CASSLDFHEQYF
TRBV29-1,.,.,TRBJ2-5,TGCAGCGTTGTCCGCCCCGGCCAAGAGACCCAGTACTTC,CSVVRPGQETQYF
TRBV6-5,.,.,TRBJ1-1,TGTGCCAGCAGTTTAGTTAGTGCGAACACTGAAGCTTTCTTT,CASSLVSANTEAFF
TRBV20-1,TRBD2,many,TRBJ2-3,TGCAGTGCTACCTCAATAGCGGGAGGGGAGTCAGATACGCAGTATTTT,CSATSIAGGESDTQYF
TRBV20-1,.,many,TRBJ1-3,TGCAGTGCTAGAAATCGGGGGATGGACTCTGGAAACACCATATATTTT,CSARNRGMDSGNTIYF
TRBV14,TRBD1,many,TRBJ2-7,TGTGCCAGCAGCCCCATGGGACAGTTCTACGAGCAGTACTTC,CASSPMGQFYEQYF
TRBV12-3/TRBV12-4,.,few,TRBJ2-2,TGTGCCAGCAGTTTAGCCGGCTCTTCCGGGGAGCTGTTTTTT,CASSLAGSSGELFF
TRBV11-2,TRBD2,many,TRBJ2-2,TGTGCCAGCAGCTTAGTTAGTTTGCGGGAGGTGACCGGGGAGCTGTTTTTT,CASSLVSLREVTGELFF
TRBV28,.,.,TRBJ2-7,TGTGCCAGCATAAACGGCAGGAGCTCCTACGAGCAGTACTTC,CASINGRSSYEQYF
TRBV27,.,once,TRBJ1-2,TGTGCCAGCAGTTTCTTCCGGGACACCGGGGGCTACACCTTC,CASSFFRDTGGYTF
TRBV20-1,TRBD2,many,TRBJ2-7,TGCAGTGCTAGTGGCGGGAGTGGGGGCTACGAGCAGTACTTC,CSASGGSGGYEQYF
TRBV27,.,many,TRBJ2-3,TGTGCCAGCAGTTCACGGGCTAGCACAGATACGCAGTATTTT,CASSSRASTDTQYF
TRBV25-1,.,many,TRBJ2-7,TGTGCCAGCAGTGACTGGGCTTACGAGCAGTACTTC,CASSDWAYEQYF